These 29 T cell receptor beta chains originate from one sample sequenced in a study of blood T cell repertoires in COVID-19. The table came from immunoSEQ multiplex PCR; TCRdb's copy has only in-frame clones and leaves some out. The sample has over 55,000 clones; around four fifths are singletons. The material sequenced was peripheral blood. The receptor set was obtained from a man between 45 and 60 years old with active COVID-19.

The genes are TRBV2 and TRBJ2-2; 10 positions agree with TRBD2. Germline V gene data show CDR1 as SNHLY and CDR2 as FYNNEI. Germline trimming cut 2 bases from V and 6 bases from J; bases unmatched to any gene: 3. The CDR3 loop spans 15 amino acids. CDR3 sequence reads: CASSESSGSSGELFF. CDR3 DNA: TGTGCCAGCAGTGAATCTAGCGGGAGTTCCGGGGAGCTGTTTTTT.

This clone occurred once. This chain's CDR3 is CASSVRGQGEETQYF. CDR3 in DNA: TGTGCCAGCAGTGTACGAGGACAGGGTGAAGAGACCCAGTACTTC. The chain links TRBV2 to TRBJ2-5; 8 bases line up with TRBD1. The CDR3 length is 15 residues. Germline CDR1 and CDR2: SNHLY and FYNNEI. V was pared by 4 bases and J by 3 bases, with 7 bases of the junction left unmatched.

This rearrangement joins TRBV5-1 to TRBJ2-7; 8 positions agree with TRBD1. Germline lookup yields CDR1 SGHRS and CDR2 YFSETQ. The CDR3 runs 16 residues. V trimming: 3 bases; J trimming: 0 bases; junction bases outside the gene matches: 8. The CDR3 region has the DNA TGCGCCAGCAGCTCAGGCGGGACAGGTATCTCCTACGAGCAGTACTTC. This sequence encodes CASSSGGTGISYEQYF.

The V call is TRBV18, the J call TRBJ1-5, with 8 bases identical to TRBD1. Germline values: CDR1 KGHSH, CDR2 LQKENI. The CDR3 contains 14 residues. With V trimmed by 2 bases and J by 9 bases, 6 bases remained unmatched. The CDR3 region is CASSPGTGVAPQHF. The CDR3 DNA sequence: TGTGCCAGCTCACCAGGGACAGGTGTCGCGCCCCAGCATTTT. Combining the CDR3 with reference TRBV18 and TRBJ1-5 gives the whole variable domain NAGVMQNPRHLVRRRGQEARLRCSPMKGHSHVYWYRQLPEEGLKFMVYLQKENIIDESGMPKERFSAEFPKEGPSILRIQQVVRGDSAAYFCASSPGTGVAPQHFGDGTRLSIL.

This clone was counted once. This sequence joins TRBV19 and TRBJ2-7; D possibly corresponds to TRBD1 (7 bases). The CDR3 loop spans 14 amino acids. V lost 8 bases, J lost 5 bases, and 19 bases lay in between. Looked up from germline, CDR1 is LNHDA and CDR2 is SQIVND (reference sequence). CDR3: CASRGRGAGHEQYF. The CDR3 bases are TGTGCCAGTCGGGGCAGGGGGGCGGGCCACGAGCAGTACTTC.

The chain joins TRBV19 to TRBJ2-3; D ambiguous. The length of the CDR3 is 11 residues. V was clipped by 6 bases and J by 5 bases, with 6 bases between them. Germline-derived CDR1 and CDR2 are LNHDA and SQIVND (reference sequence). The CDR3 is CASSSGDTQYF. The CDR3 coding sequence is TGTGCCAGTAGCTCGGGAGATACGCAGTATTTT.

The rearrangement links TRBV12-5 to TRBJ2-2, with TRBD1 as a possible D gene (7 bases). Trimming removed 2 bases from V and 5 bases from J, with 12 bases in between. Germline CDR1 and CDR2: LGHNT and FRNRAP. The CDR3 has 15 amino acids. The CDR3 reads CASGLSGGRTGELFF. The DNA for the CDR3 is TGTGCTAGTGGTTTGTCAGGGGGGCGGACCGGGGAGCTGTTTTTT.

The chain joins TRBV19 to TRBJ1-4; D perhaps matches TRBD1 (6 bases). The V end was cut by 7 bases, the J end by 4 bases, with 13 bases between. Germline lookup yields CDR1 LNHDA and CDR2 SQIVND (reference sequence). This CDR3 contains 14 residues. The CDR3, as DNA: TGTGCCAGTAAGGGGGGGATCATTAATGAAAAACTGTTTTTT. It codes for CASKGGIINEKLFF.

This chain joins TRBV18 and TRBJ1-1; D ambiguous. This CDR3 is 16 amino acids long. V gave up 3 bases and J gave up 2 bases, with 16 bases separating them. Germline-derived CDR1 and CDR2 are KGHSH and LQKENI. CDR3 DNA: TGTGCCAGCTCACCCAGGCCCGACAACCTAAACACTGAAGCTTTCTTT. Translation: CASSPRPDNLNTEAFF. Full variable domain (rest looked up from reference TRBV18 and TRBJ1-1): NAGVMQNPRHLVRRRGQEARLRCSPMKGHSHVYWYRQLPEEGLKFMVYLQKENIIDESGMPKERFSAEFPKEGPSILRIQQVVRGDSAAYFCASSPRPDNLNTEAFFGQGTRLTVV.

This chain's CDR3 is CASSDATGGAYGYTF. DNA for the CDR3: TGTGCCAGCAGTGACGCGACAGGGGGCGCTTATGGCTACACCTTC. The chain is built from TRBV6-1 and TRBJ1-2, with 10 positions matching TRBD1. There are 15 residues in the CDR3. J gave up 5 bases and V 3 bases, and 6 bases lay outside the gene matches. In germline, CDR1 is MNHNS, CDR2 SASEGT.

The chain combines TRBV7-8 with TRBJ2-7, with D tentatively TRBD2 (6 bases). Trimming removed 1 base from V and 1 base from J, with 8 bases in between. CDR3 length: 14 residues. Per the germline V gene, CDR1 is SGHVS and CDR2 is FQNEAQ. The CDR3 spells CASSLGRESYEQYF. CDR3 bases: TGTGCCAGCAGCTTAGGACGGGAGTCCTACGAGCAGTACTTC.

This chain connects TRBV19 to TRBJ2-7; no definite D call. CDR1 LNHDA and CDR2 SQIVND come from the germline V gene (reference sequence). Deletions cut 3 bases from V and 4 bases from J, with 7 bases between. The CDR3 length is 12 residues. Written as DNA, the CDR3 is TGTGCCAGTAGTATCAGTGGTTACGAGCAGTACTTC. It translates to CASSISGYEQYF.

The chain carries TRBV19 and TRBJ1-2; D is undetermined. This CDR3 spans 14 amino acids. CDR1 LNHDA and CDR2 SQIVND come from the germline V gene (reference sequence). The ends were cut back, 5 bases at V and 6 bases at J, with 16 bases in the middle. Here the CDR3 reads CASSQALGFDGYTF. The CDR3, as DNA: TGTGCCAGTAGTCAGGCCCTTGGGTTCGATGGCTACACCTTC.

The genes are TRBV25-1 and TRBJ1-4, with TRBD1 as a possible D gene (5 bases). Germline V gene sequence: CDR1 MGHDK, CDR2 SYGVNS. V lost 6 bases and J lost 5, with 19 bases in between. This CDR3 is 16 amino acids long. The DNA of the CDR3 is TGTGCCAGCAGACCTTTGGGGGGAGGGTCGAATGAAAAACTGTTTTTT. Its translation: CASRPLGGGSNEKLFF.

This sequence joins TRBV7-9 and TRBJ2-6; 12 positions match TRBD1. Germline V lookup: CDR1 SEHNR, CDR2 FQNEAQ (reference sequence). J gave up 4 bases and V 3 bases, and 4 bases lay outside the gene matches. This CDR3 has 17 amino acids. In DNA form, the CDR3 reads TGTGCCAGCAGCTTCCGGGACAGGGGGCGCGGGGCCAACGTCCTGACTTTC. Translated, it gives CASSFRDRGRGANVLTF. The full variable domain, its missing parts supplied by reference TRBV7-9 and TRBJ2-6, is DTGVSQNPRHKITKRGQNVTFRCDPISEHNRLYWYRQTLGQGPEFLTYFQNEAQLEKSRLLSDRFSAERPKGSFSTLEIQRTEQGDSAMYLCASSFRDRGRGANVLTFGAGSRLTVL.

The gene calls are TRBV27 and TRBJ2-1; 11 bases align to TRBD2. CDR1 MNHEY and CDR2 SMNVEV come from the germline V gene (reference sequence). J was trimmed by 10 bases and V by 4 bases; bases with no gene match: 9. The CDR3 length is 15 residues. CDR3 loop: CASSSLSGGAREQFF. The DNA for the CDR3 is TGTGCCAGCAGTTCCCTTAGCGGGGGGGCAAGAGAGCAGTTCTTC.

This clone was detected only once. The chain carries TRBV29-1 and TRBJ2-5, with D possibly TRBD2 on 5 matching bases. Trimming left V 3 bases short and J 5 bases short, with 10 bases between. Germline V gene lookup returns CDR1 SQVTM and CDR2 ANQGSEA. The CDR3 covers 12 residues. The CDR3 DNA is TGCAGCGTTGAGGAGGCTTCGGAGACCCAGTACTTC. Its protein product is CSVEEASETQYF.

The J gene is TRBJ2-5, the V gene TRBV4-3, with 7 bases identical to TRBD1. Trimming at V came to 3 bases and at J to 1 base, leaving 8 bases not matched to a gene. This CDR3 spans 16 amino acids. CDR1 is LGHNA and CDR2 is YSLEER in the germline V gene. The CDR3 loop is CASSQGDRVGQETQYF. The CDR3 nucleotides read TGCGCCAGCAGCCAGGGCGACAGGGTTGGCCAAGAGACCCAGTACTTC.

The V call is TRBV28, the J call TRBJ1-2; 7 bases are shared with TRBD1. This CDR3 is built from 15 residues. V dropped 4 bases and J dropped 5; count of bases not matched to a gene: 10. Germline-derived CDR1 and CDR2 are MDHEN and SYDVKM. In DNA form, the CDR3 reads TGTGCCAGCAGTTCTCCCGAGGGGGCGCGGTATGGCTACACCTTC. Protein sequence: CASSSPEGARYGYTF.

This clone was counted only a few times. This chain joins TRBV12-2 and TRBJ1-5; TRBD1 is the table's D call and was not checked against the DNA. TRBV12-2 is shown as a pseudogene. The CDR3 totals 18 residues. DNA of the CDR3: TGTGCAAGTCGCTTAGAGAGTTGTGGGACAGGGGAGAATCAGCCCCAGCATTTT. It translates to CASRLESCGTGENQPQHF.

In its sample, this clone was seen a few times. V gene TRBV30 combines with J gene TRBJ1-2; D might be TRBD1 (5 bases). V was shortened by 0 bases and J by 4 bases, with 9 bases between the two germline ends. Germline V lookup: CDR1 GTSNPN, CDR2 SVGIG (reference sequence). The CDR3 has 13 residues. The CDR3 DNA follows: TGTGCCTGGAGTGTAGCCCAGGGCTATGGCTACACCTTC. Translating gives CAWSVAQGYGYTF.

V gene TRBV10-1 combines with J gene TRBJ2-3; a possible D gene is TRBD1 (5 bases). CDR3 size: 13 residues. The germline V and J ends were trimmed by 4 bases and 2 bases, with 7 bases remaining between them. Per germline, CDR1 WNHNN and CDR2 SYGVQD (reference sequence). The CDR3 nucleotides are TGCGCCAGCAGTGTAGGGGTCACAGATACGCAGTATTTT. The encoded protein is CASSVGVTDTQYF.

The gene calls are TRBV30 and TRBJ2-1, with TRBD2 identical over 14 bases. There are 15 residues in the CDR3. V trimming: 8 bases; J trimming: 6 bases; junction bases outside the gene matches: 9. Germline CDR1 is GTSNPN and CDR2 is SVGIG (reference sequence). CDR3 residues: CASSRLAGGPNEQFF. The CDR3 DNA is TGTGCCAGCTCCCGACTAGCGGGAGGGCCCAATGAGCAGTTCTTC.

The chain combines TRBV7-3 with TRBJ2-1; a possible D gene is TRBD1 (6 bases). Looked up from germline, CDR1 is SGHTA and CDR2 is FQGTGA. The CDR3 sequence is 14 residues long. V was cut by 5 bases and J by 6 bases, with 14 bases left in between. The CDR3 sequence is CASSLRDIPNEQFF. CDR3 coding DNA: TGTGCCAGCAGCCTCCGGGACATCCCCAATGAGCAGTTCTTC.

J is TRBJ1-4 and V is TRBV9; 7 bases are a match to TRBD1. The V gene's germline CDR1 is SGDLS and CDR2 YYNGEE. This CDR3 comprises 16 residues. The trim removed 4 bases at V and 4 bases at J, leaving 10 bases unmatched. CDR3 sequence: CASSPQSGTDNEKLFF. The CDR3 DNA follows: TGTGCCAGCAGCCCACAATCCGGGACAGATAATGAAAAACTGTTTTTT.

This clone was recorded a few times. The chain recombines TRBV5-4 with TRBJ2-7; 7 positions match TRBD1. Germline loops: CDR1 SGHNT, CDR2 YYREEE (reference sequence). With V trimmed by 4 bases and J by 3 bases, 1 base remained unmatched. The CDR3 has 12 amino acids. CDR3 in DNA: TGTGCCAGCAGCACAGGGGACTACGAGCAGTACTTC. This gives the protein CASSTGDYEQYF.

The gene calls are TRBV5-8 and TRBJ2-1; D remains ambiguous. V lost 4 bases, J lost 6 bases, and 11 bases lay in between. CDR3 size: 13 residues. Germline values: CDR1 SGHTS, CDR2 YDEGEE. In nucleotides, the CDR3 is TGTGCCAGCAGCCGACCCTCGGGCAATGAGCAGTTCTTC. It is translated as CASSRPSGNEQFF.

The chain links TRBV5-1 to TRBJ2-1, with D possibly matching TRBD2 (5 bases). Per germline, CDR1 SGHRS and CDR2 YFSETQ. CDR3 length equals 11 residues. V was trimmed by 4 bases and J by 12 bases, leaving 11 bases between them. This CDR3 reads CASSLDFRQFF. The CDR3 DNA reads TGCGCCAGCAGCCTGGACTTCCGGCAGTTCTTC.

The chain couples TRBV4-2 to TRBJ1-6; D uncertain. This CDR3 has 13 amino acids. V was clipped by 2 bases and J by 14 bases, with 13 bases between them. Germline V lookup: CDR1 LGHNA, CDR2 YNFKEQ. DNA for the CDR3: TGTGCCAGCAGCCAACAGACACCGCCGACCCTCCACTTT. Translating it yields CASSQQTPPTLHF.